A selection of T cell receptor beta chains follows, all from one sample in a study of response to subunit inactivated influenza vaccine. TCRdb called the RT-PCR reads again in MiXCR, with one record for every CDR3 protein. The table includes approximately 230,000 distinct CDR3 sequences, 9% to 15% detected once. The material sequenced was non-naive T cells sorted from PBMCs, taken 14 to 15 days before vaccination. These receptor sequences come from a man aged 45-65 years who received an inactivated influenza vaccine. CDR3s include the opening cysteine and the closing phenylalanine or tryptophan.

CDR3 length: 16
V gene: TRBV18
J gene: TRBJ2-5
CDR3 protein: CASSPLDRGGQETQYF

CDR3 length: 20
V gene: TRBV7-8
J gene: TRBJ2-7
CDR3 protein: CASSYPTGALAGGRAYEQYF

CDR3 length: 16
V gene: TRBV20-1
J gene: TRBJ2-2
CDR3 protein: CSASYTSGGKSGELFF

CDR3 length: 17
V gene: TRBV5-6
J gene: TRBJ2-2
CDR3 protein: CASSFTSGGVGTGELFF

CDR3 length: 15
V gene: TRBV12-3/TRBV12-4
J gene: TRBJ1-5
CDR3 protein: CASSLGQGYGQPQHF

CDR3 length: 14
V gene: TRBV20-1
J gene: TRBJ2-1
CDR3 protein: CSARDLSGEVEQFF

CDR3 length: 13
V gene: TRBV12-3/TRBV12-4
J gene: TRBJ2-3
CDR3 protein: CASSILPTDTQYF

CDR3 length: 19
V gene: TRBV5-6
J gene: TRBJ1-4
CDR3 protein: CASSSTQGEDFVHNEKLFF

CDR3 length: 14
V gene: TRBV4-3
J gene: TRBJ1-2
CDR3 protein: CASSQVTGIHGYTF

CDR3 length: 15
V gene: TRBV6-5
J gene: TRBJ2-7
CDR3 protein: CASSYSGTLSYAQYF

CDR3 length: 16
V gene: TRBV6-5
J gene: TRBJ2-7
CDR3 protein: CASSYSRSSGRYEQYF

CDR3 length: 14
V gene: TRBV3-1
J gene: TRBJ1-1
CDR3 protein: CASSQGAMNTEAFF

CDR3 length: 15
V gene: TRBV28
J gene: TRBJ1-5
CDR3 protein: CASGSRSWGNQPQHF